By proportion, the clone carrying this TCR beta chain is medium-sized. Via MiXCR, TCRdb re-called the 5' RACE reads, giving one row per CDR3 protein. In the table there are fewer than 60,000 distinct CDR3 sequences, 9.3% of which are singletons. Trimming at V came to 3 bases and at J to 3 bases, leaving 2 bases not matched to a gene. The CDR3 has 13 amino acids. CDR1 ENHRY and CDR2 SYGVKD come from the germline V gene. This sample is part of a study of early T cells in non-severe SARS-CoV-2 infection. In the study overall: Bulk RNA from unsorted whole blood was sequenced; chains were unpaired.

The chain recombines TRBV10-3 with TRBJ2-7, with 7 bases aligning to TRBD2. The sample was whole blood. The clonotype originates from an adult who was a healthcare worker with PCR-confirmed SARS-CoV-2 infection or an uninfected control (not recorded which). CDR3 bases: TGTGCCATCAGTGACGGCGGGAGCTACGAGCAGTACTTC. This sequence encodes CAISDGGSYEQYF.